This T cell receptor (beta chain) came from a study of blood T cells in healthy people across ages (dated by TCRdb to 2015 to 2017). For the wider study: In model experiments, template switching captured roughly one uniquely barcoded TCR beta cDNA molecule for every two T cells. For two donors (one aged 18 to 30 and one aged 80 or older), the study analyzed two additional independent replicas of 1 million unique cDNA reads from the same blood draw. Using deep sequencing normalized with unique cDNA molecular identifiers, the study measured how TCR beta repertoire diversity changes with age. Donors were grouped into four age groups: young (average roughly 17 years), middle-aged (under 40), aged (around 60) and long-lived (82). To avoid experimental bias, donors of different ages were randomly spread across the sequencing lanes.

As for this clonotype: Its antigen remains unidentified. This sequence may be a read error, since a much larger clone differs from it by one base.

The CDR3, from cysteine to phenylalanine, totals 11 residues. Just the 33-base CDR3 DNA is kept, in frame starting at base 1. Cut back by 3 bases and 13 bases, the V and J ends lie 10 bases apart. The library was made by 5' RACE. The sample was run on an Illumina HiSeq 2500. A second PCR of roughly 7 to 11 cycles was run with a J-beta primer mix and a sample-barcoded 5' primer. Each TCR beta cDNA molecule received a unique molecular identifier from a template-switch 5' adaptor carrying 12 random nucleotides. At least 3 million CDR3-containing paired-end reads were obtained from each sample. First-strand cDNA synthesis was performed from all RNA using the Mint cDNA synthesis kit, with priming by a TRBC-specific oligonucleotide. Following uracil-DNA glycosylase treatment, a first 18-cycle PCR with universal primers M1SS and BC2_uni_R was performed on all cDNA. For the original study's pipeline: Normalization of each sample was performed by random selection of 1 million high-quality reads, each carrying a distinct molecular identifier. Reads sharing molecular identifiers were discarded rather than binned into consensus sequences. MiTCR, set to a Q25 quality threshold and the strictest error-elimination algorithm, was used for CDR3 identification, clonotype clustering and error correction. A nonparametric unseen species model using Euler transformation provided a lower-bound estimate of total TCR beta diversity. TCRdb cleaned the public reads at Q25 with fastp, built clones with MiXCR and kept in-frame beta chains. Rows matching on CDR3 protein sequence are summarized as one entry with the most common DNA and genes. These V and J calls are TCRdb output, not the study's own analysis. Present in this sample are fewer than 900,000 distinct CDR3 sequences, roughly 35% of which were seen just once. The top ten clones comprise 13% of the sample.

The donors were roughly 40 Caucasian individuals from Russia, aged roughly 6 to 100 years, who were systemically healthy. Each donor gave around 9 milliliters of peripheral blood, collected into EDTA-treated Vacutainer tubes. Ficoll-Paque density-gradient centrifugation was used to isolate PBMCs, with at least 7 million obtained per sample. Total RNA was extracted from PBMCs with Trizol reagent, with at least 5.5 micrograms obtained per sample. For every donor, an aliquot of PBMCs went through flow cytometry to measure the percentages of naive CD45RAhigh/CD27high T cells. What the research found in general, with its limitations: Compared with the aged group, the long-lived group had more naive CD4+ T cells, fewer expanded clones and increased TCR diversity, suggesting age selection. Estimates of total diversity based on one million sequenced T cells were regarded as lower bounds and as underestimates. As age increased, observed TCR beta diversity per million T cells dropped in a roughly linear way, and a significant reduction was already evident by age about 40. Since profiling was done on bulk unsorted PBMCs, naive and antigen-experienced compartments could not be conclusively compared. Observed TCR beta diversity correlated strongly with the percentage of naive T cells measured by flow cytometry. The CMV infection status of donors was not known, potentially confounding age-related changes in expanded clonotypes.

The sequenced material came from blood. This sequence uses TRBV12-3 or TRBV12-4 and TRBJ2-4; TRBD2 could be the D gene, as 6 bases match. This receptor was obtained from a man aged 18 to 29 in good health. The sequence in DNA is TGTGCCAGCAGTTTCTGGGAGGAGCAGTACTTC. Translated, this is CASSFWEEQYF.